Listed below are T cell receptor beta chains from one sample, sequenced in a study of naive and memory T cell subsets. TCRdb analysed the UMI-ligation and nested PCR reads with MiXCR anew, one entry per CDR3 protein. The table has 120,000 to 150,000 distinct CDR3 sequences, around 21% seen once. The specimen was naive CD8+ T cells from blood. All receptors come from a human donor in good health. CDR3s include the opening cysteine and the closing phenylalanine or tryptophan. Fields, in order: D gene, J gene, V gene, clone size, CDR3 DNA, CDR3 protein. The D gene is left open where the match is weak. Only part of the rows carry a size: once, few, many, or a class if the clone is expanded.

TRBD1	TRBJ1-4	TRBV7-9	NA	TGTGCCAGCAGCCCGACTACCAAGACAGGGATCACTAATGAAAAACTGTTTTTT	CASSPTTKTGITNEKLFF
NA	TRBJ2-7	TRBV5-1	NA	TGCGCCAGCAGCGGGGAGGTGGGGTACGAGCAGTACTTC	CASSGEVGYEQYF
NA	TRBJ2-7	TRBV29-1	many	TGCAGCGTTGAAGGAGGCTCCACCTCCTACGAGCAGTACTTC	CSVEGGSTSYEQYF
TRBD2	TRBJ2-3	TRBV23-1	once	TGCGCCAGCAGTCAGAATAGCGGGAGTAGGTCAGATACGCAGTATTTT	CASSQNSGSRSDTQYF
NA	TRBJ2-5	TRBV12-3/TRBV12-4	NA	TGTGCCAGCAGTGGCTGGGTCCAAGAGACCCAGTACTTC	CASSGWVQETQYF
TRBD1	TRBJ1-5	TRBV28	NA	TGTGCCAGCAGAACGGACAGGCGAAACAATCAGCCCCAGCATTTT	CASRTDRRNNQPQHF
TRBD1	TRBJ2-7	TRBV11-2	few	TGTGCCAGCAGCTATGGACAGGGGCGATGGGACGAGCAGTACTTC	CASSYGQGRWDEQYF
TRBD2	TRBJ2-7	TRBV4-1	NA	TGCGCCAGCAGCCTTAGCGGGAAAGCTGCCTACGAGCAGTACTTC	CASSLSGKAAYEQYF
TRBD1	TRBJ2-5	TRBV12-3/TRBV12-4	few	TGTGCCAGCAGTCCAGGGGGCCAAGAGACCCAGTACTTC	CASSPGGQETQYF
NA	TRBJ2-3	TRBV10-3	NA	TGTGCCATCAGTGACGGAGAAAAGGCCACAGATACGCAGTATTTT	CAISDGEKATDTQYF
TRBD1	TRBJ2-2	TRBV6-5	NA	TGTGCCAGCAGTTACGGGGACAGCTCTCACGCCGGGGAGCTGTTTTTT	CASSYGDSSHAGELFF
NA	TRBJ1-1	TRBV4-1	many	TGCGCCAGCAGCCAAGTTGGTGGTACTGAAGCTTTCTTT	CASSQVGGTEAFF
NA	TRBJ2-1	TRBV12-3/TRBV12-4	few	TGTGCCAGCAGTTACAACCCGGCGGGGCAGTTCTTC	CASSYNPAGQFF
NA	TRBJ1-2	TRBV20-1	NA	TGCAGTGCTAGAGATAGGGAACAGGCGGACTATGGCTACACCTTC	CSARDREQADYGYTF
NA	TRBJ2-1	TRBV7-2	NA	TGTGCCAGCAATTTAGGGGGACTCCTGAATGAGCAGTTCTTC	CASNLGGLLNEQFF
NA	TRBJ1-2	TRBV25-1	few	TGTGCCAGCAGTTTGGGGGTTAACTATGGCTACACCTTC	CASSLGVNYGYTF
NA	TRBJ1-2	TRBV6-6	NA	TGTGCCATTCTAGGCGGAACCACCCTCTATGGCTACACCTTC	CAILGGTTLYGYTF
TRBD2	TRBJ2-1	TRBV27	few	TGTGCCAGCGAACCGGGGGGGTCGTCCTACAATGAGCAGTTCTTC	CASEPGGSSYNEQFF
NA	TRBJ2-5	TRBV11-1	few	TGTGCCAGCAGTTCCACAGGGCCTTCGGAAGAGACCCAGTACTTC	CASSSTGPSEETQYF
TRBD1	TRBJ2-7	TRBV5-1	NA	TGCGCCAGCAGCCTACACCGGGACAGCCTAATAGGCTACGAGCAGTACTTC	CASSLHRDSLIGYEQYF
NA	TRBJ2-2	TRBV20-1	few	TGCAGTGCTAGGACACTGAACACCGGGGAGCTGTTTTTT	CSARTLNTGELFF
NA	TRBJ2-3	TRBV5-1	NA	TGCGCCAGCAGCTTGACGGGAGTCTCAGATACGCAGTATTTT	CASSLTGVSDTQYF
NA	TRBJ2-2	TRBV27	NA	TGTGCCAGCAGTACAGGGTCAACGACGAACACCGGGGAGCTGTTTTTT	CASSTGSTTNTGELFF
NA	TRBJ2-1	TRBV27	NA	TGTGCCAGCTCAATCTCGGGGGAAAGCTCCTACAATGAGCAGTTCTTC	CASSISGESSYNEQFF
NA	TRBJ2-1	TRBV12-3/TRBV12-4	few	TGTGCCGAGGCGAGCTCCTACAATGAGCAGTTCTTC	CAEASSYNEQFF
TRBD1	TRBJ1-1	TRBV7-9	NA	TGTGCCAGCAGCTCAGAGACAGGGTCGGGATTGACTGAAGCTTTCTTT	CASSSETGSGLTEAFF
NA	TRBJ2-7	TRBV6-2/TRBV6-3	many	TGTGCCAGCCTTGGGGACATCAGCTACGAGCAGTACTTC	CASLGDISYEQYF
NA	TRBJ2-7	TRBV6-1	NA	TGTGCCAGCAGTGAGTCTCGCAGGGGGGCTAGCCCAGGCGAGCAGTACTTC	CASSESRRGASPGEQYF
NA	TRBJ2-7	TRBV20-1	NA	TGCAGTGCTCCCCAACCCCAAACAGGGTACTACGAGCAGTACTTC	CSAPQPQTGYYEQYF
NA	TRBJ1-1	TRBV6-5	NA	TGTGCCAGCAGTTACTCGATGGGACAAGAAGCTTTCTTT	CASSYSMGQEAFF
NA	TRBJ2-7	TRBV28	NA	TGTGCCAGCAGTTTGGCTAGCCCGTTCTACGAGCAGTACTTC	CASSLASPFYEQYF
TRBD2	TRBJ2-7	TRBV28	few	TGTGCCAGCCATATGTTGGGCCTAGCGGGAGAAATGTACTTC	CASHMLGLAGEMYF
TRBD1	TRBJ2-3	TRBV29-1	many	TGCAGCGTCCCAGGGGGCCACACAGATACGCAGTATTTT	CSVPGGHTDTQYF
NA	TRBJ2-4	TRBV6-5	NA	TGTGCCAGCAGTTACTCGGGGCAGGGTTTATACAACATTCAGTACTTC	CASSYSGQGLYNIQYF
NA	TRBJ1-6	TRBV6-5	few	TGTGCCAGCAGTTCGGGGCAGGATCATTCACCCCTCCACTTT	CASSSGQDHSPLHF
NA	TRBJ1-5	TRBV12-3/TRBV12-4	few	TGTGCCAGCAGTCCTGTTGCGGGCATCCATCAGCCCCAGCATTTT	CASSPVAGIHQPQHF
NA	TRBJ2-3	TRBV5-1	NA	TGCGCCAGCAGCTTGACAGAATACACAGATACGCAGTATTTT	CASSLTEYTDTQYF
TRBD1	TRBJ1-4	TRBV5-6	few	TGTGCCAGCAGCCATGGGACAGCAACTAATGAAAAACTGTTTTTT	CASSHGTATNEKLFF
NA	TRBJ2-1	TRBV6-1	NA	TGTGCCAGCAGTGATTATAGATACAATGAGCAGTTCTTC	CASSDYRYNEQFF
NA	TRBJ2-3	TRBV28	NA	TGTGCCAGCAGTCCCCCCTTTACAGGGATAAAGACAGATACGCAGTATTTT	CASSPPFTGIKTDTQYF
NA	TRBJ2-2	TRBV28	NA	TGTGCCAGCAGTTGGCGGCTAGATGGAGCCGGGGAGCTGTTTTTT	CASSWRLDGAGELFF
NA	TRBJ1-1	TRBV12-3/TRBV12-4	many	TGTGCCAGCAGTTTAGTGCCCGGCACTGAAGCTTTCTTT	CASSLVPGTEAFF
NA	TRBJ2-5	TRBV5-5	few	TGTGCCAGCAGCGGAACTAGGGGGTGGGGAACCATTAACGGGGAGACCCAGTACTTC	CASSGTRGWGTINGETQYF
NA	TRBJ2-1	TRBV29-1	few	TGCAGCGTTGCCGGTGGGAGTATCTACAATGAGCAGTTCTTC	CSVAGGSIYNEQFF
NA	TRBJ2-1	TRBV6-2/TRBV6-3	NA	TGTGCCAGCAGTCGGTGGAGGGGGAATGAGCAGTTCTTC	CASSRWRGNEQFF
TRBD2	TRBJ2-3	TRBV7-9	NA	TGTGCCAGCAGCTTAATAGGACTAGCGGAACTCACAGATACGCAGTATTTT	CASSLIGLAELTDTQYF
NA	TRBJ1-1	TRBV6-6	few	TGTGCCAGCAGTTATTTGTGGCCGTCAAGATCGGTGGGCTCCACTGAAGCTTTCTTT	CASSYLWPSRSVGSTEAFF
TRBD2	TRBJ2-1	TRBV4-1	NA	TGCGCCAGCAGCCAAGGCCTAGCGGGAGGGCCATCCTACAATGAGCAGTTCTTC	CASSQGLAGGPSYNEQFF
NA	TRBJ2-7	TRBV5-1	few	TGCGCCAGCAGCTTTGTCGGACCCGGTGACGAGCAGTACTTC	CASSFVGPGDEQYF
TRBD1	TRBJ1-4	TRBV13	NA	TGTGCCAGCAGCGCTCGTTCGGGACAGCCTAATGAAAAACTGTTTTTT	CASSARSGQPNEKLFF